Following are 30 T cell receptor beta chains from one sample sequenced in a study of OX40 agonist ivuxolimab in advanced cancers. Library prep was done by the immunoSEQ multiplex PCR assay. The immuneACCESS repertoire file appears here via TCRdb, limited to in-frame rearrangements. These files lack a portion of the clones; in checked studies, under half of the deficit traces to unresolved V genes, and the cause of the others is not known. The sample yields roughly 54,000 clones; approximately 90% were counted once. The top ten clones comprise 1.1% to 1.5% of the sample. Sequenced material: CD4+ or CD8+ T cells sorted from blood, taken in a trial of the OX40 agonist ivuxolimab. Receptor source: an adult with an advanced solid tumor such as melanoma, head and neck, liver or kidney cancer.

The CDR3 coding sequence is TGCGCCAGCAGCTCTGGAGCCCCGGGAGGAAGGAGGGGGGAGACCCAGTACTTC. Its translation: CASSSGAPGGRRGETQYF. The chain employs TRBV5-1 and TRBJ2-5; a weak D match, TRBD2 (7 bases). Trimming pared 3 bases from V and 5 bases from J, leaving 26 bases between. The CDR3 loop spans 18 amino acids. Looked up from germline, CDR1 is SGHRS and CDR2 is YFSETQ.

This clone was counted once. The genes are TRBV6-4 and TRBJ2-1; a possible D gene is TRBD2 (6 bases). This CDR3 region has 18 residues. Looked up from germline, CDR1 is MRHNA and CDR2 is SNTAGT. The ends were cut back, 6 bases at V and 6 bases at J, with 27 bases in the middle. The CDR3 coding sequence is TGTGCCAGCAGGGTGGAGGGCATCGCGGCTAGCAGAAGCAATGAGCAGTTCTTC. It is translated as CASRVEGIAASRSNEQFF.

This chain connects TRBV5-6 to TRBJ1-1, with 8 bases aligning to TRBD1. The length of the CDR3 is 15 residues. The germline gives CDR1 SGHDT, CDR2 YYEEEE. The J segment lost 1 base and the V segment lost 0 bases, leaving 2 bases of the junction unmatched. CDR3 nucleotide sequence: TGTGCCAGCAGCTTGGGGGACAGGCCGAACACTGAAGCTTTCTTT. The encoded protein is CASSLGDRPNTEAFF.

J is TRBJ1-5 and V is TRBV6-5; D not certain. CDR1 is MNHEY, CDR2 SVGAGI, per germline. There are 14 residues in the CDR3. V lost 5 bases and J 6 bases, leaving 14 bases between the germline ends. The CDR3 loop reads CASSKTGLGQPQHF. The CDR3 DNA reads as TGTGCCAGCAGTAAAACGGGTTTGGGTCAGCCCCAGCATTTT.

This clone occurred once. The chain links TRBV9 to TRBJ1-1; TRBD1 matches 9 bases. V shed 3 bases, J shed 1 base, and the junction held 7 bases outside the gene matches. Germline-derived CDR1 and CDR2 are SGDLS and YYNGEE. The CDR3 is 16 residues long. CDR3: CASSAGTGYQNTEAFF. The DNA for the CDR3 is TGTGCCAGCAGCGCCGGGACAGGGTATCAGAACACTGAAGCTTTCTTT.

This clone was recorded once. The chain combines TRBV6-4 with TRBJ2-1; 8 nucleotides agree with TRBD1. The ends lost 6 bases at V and 9 bases at J; junction bases unmatched: 7. The CDR3 is made up of 13 amino acids. Germline V gives CDR1 MRHNA, CDR2 SNTAGT. CDR3 in DNA: TGTGCCAGCAGCAGACAGGGGAGCTCTGAGCAGTTCTTC. Its translation: CASSRQGSSEQFF.

CDR3 in amino acids: CATGEGAYGYTF. As DNA, the CDR3 is TGTGCCACAGGGGAGGGGGCCTATGGCTACACCTTC. The chain uses TRBV6-1 and TRBJ1-2; TRBD1 matches at 7 bases. Germline V gene data show CDR1 as MNHNS and CDR2 as SASEGT. There are 12 residues in the CDR3. V trimming: 10 bases; J trimming: 4 bases; junction bases outside the gene matches: 6.

The chain has TRBV10-1 and TRBJ2-5; TRBD1 might be the D (6 bases). CDR1 and CDR2 from the germline V gene are WNHNN and SYGVQD (reference sequence). The ends were cut back, 0 bases at V and 3 bases at J, with 14 bases in the middle. The CDR3 spans 16 residues. Here the CDR3 DNA reads TGCGCCAGCAGTGAGTCGACAGGAACTTCCAAAGAGACCCAGTACTTC. Translation: CASSESTGTSKETQYF.

This chain uses TRBV30 with TRBJ1-2; perhaps TRBD1 as D (5 bases). This CDR3 comprises 12 residues. Germline CDR1 GTSNPN, CDR2 SVGIG (reference sequence). Trimming shortened V by 3 bases and J by 7 bases, and 12 bases separated the two germline ends. The CDR3 DNA sequence: TGTGCCTGGAGCTCAGGGAGCGGTGGCTACACCTTC. Translated: CAWSSGSGGYTF.

The gene calls are TRBV18 and TRBJ1-1; D call uncertain. Germline assignment: CDR1 KGHSH and CDR2 LQKENI. V was pared by 0 bases and J by 4 bases, with 15 bases between. This CDR3 spans 16 amino acids. CDR3 region: CASSPPPAAGGTEAFF. The CDR3 DNA reads TGTGCCAGCTCACCACCCCCTGCTGCGGGTGGCACTGAAGCTTTCTTT. The full variable domain, in which reference TRBV18 and TRBJ1-1 provide the parts outside the CDR3, is NAGVMQNPRHLVRRRGQEARLRCSPMKGHSHVYWYRQLPEEGLKFMVYLQKENIIDESGMPKERFSAEFPKEGPSILRIQQVVRGDSAAYFCASSPPPAAGGTEAFFGQGTRLTVV.

This chain links TRBV27 with TRBJ2-1; TRBD1 agrees at 8 bases. V lost 3 bases to trimming and J lost 10 bases; unmatched junction nucleotides: 5. Germline V lookup: CDR1 MNHEY, CDR2 SMNVEV (reference sequence). There are 13 residues in the CDR3. The CDR3 sequence is CASSLTGEREQFF. CDR3 nucleotides: TGTGCCAGCAGTTTGACAGGGGAGAGGGAGCAGTTCTTC.

This rearrangement joins TRBV5-4 to TRBJ2-1, with D unclear. The CDR3 loop spans 15 amino acids. CDR1 SGHNT and CDR2 YYREEE come from the germline V gene (reference sequence). The ends were cut back, 2 bases at V and 0 bases at J, with 9 bases in the middle. The CDR3 DNA reads as TGTGCCAGCAGCTTTGGCCGGAGCTCCTACAATGAGCAGTTCTTC. It translates to CASSFGRSSYNEQFF. Using reference TRBV5-4 and TRBJ2-1 for the parts outside the CDR3, the full variable domain is ETGVTQSPTHLIKTRGQQVTLRCSSQSGHNTVSWYQQALGQGPQFIFQYYREEENGRGNFPPRFSGLQFPNYSSELNVNALELDDSALYLCASSFGRSSYNEQFFGPGTRLTVL.

The J gene is TRBJ1-2, the V gene TRBV7-2; 8 nucleotides agree with TRBD1. CDR1 is SGHTA, CDR2 FQGNSA, per germline. The CDR3 is made up of 14 amino acids. Unmatched junction bases numbered 6, after V lost 5 bases and J lost 4 bases. The CDR3 sequence is CASSSWTGSYGYTF. The DNA of the CDR3 is TGTGCCAGCAGCAGTTGGACAGGGAGCTATGGCTACACCTTC.

The V gene is TRBV6-1, the J gene TRBJ1-2, with TRBD1 as a possible D gene (6 bases). The CDR3 covers 13 residues. Per germline, CDR1 MNHNS and CDR2 SASEGT. Trimming pared 6 bases from V and 8 bases from J, leaving 16 bases between. CDR3: CASSSGTSRGYTF. DNA for the CDR3: TGTGCCAGCAGCTCAGGGACATCACGAGGCTACACCTTC.

V usage is TRBV12-5 and J usage is TRBJ1-5, with TRBD1 matching over 7 bases. CDR1 is LGHNT, CDR2 FRNRAP, per germline. The CDR3 runs to 16 residues. V dropped 0 bases and J dropped 3; count of bases not matched to a gene: 5. The CDR3 DNA reads TGTGCTAGTGGTTTGGTACTGGACAGGATCAATCAGCCCCAGCATTTT. Translated, it gives CASGLVLDRINQPQHF.

The J gene is TRBJ2-2, the V gene TRBV5-1; 7 nucleotides line up with TRBD1. The trim removed 0 bases at V and 2 bases at J, leaving 1 base unmatched. Germline lookup yields CDR1 SGHRS and CDR2 YFSETQ. This CDR3 is built from 15 residues. In DNA, the CDR3 is TGCGCCAGCAGCTTGGGGGACAGAAACACCGGGGAGCTGTTTTTT. The encoded protein is CASSLGDRNTGELFF.

This clone was found once. The chain joins TRBV6-5 to TRBJ2-7; D perhaps matches TRBD1 (6 bases). The germline gives CDR1 MNHEY, CDR2 SVGAGI. V lost 6 bases to trimming and J lost 2 bases, with 14 bases between them. The CDR3 is made up of 14 amino acids. The CDR3 reads CASSRSQGTYEQYF. CDR3 DNA: TGTGCCAGCAGCCGATCTCAGGGGACCTACGAGCAGTACTTC.

The genes are TRBV14 and TRBJ2-1, with TRBD2 as a possible D gene (7 bases). This CDR3 has 14 residues. Germline CDR1 and CDR2: SGHDN and FVKESK. Trimming took 5 bases from V and 7 from J, leaving 15 bases between them. The CDR3 loop is CASSGAGAGNEQFF. CDR3 bases: TGTGCCAGCAGCGGGGCGGGGGCCGGGAATGAGCAGTTCTTC.

The chain uses TRBV28 and TRBJ1-5, with D possibly being TRBD1 (6 bases). Trimming took 3 bases from V and 2 from J, leaving 14 bases between them. Germline V CDR1 and CDR2: MDHEN, SYDVKM. The CDR3 has 16 residues. The CDR3 nucleotides are TGTGCCAGCAGTTTGGGTGCGGCAGGGGGCAATCAGCCCCAGCATTTT. Protein product: CASSLGAAGGNQPQHF.

V gene TRBV10-1 combines with J gene TRBJ2-5; D possibly matches TRBD1 or TRBD2 (5 bases each). The CDR3 runs 14 residues. Germline assignment: CDR1 WNHNN and CDR2 SYGVQD (reference sequence). Between the trimmed V and J ends, which lost 0 bases and 5 bases, there was a span of 10 bases. The CDR3 DNA follows: TGCGCCAGCAGTGAGTCGGGCAGGGAGGAGACCCAGTACTTC. It encodes CASSESGREETQYF.

The chain is built from TRBV5-8 and TRBJ1-2, with 10 positions matching TRBD1. V shed 4 bases, J shed 9 bases, and the junction held 12 bases outside the gene matches. Per the germline V gene, CDR1 is SGHTS and CDR2 is YDEGEE. The CDR3 spans 15 residues. CDR3 loop: CASSPWDRGVSSYTF. In nucleotides, the CDR3 is TGTGCCAGCAGCCCTTGGGACAGGGGAGTGAGTAGCTACACCTTC.

To note about this clone: The same CDR3 can be traced to other DNA sequences in this sample. The chain has TRBV6-5 and TRBJ2-5; either TRBD1 or TRBD2 may supply D (5 bases each). There are 12 residues in the CDR3. Per the germline V gene, CDR1 is MNHEY and CDR2 is SVGAGI. The V and J ends lost 10 bases and 4 bases respectively, with 13 bases between them. For the CDR3, the DNA is TGTGCCACCTCTGGGGACCGAGAGACCCAGTACTTC. Its translation is CATSGDRETQYF.

This chain links TRBV9 with TRBJ1-5; the D is unclear. Trimming removed 5 bases from V and 0 bases from J, with 15 bases in between. CDR1 and CDR2 (germline): SGDLS, YYNGEE. CDR3 length equals 16 residues. CDR3 bases: TGTGCCAGCAGAAGACCGGACGGAAATAGCAATCAGCCCCAGCATTTT. Encoded protein: CASRRPDGNSNQPQHF.

This clone was observed a handful of times. The J gene is TRBJ1-2, the V gene TRBV7-9, with TRBD1 identical over 7 bases. The V gene end was trimmed by 5 bases and the J gene end by 4 bases; junction bases not matched to a gene: 4. Germline CDR1 is SEHNR and CDR2 is FQNEAQ (reference sequence). The CDR3 runs 13 residues. CDR3 DNA: TGTGCCAGCAGCCGGGGGGACAGCTATGGCTACACCTTC. It encodes CASSRGDSYGYTF. The full variable domain, rest sourced from reference TRBV7-9 and TRBJ1-2, is DTGVSQNPRHKITKRGQNVTFRCDPISEHNRLYWYRQTLGQGPEFLTYFQNEAQLEKSRLLSDRFSAERPKGSFSTLEIQRTEQGDSAMYLCASSRGDSYGYTFGSGTRLTVV.

Written as DNA, the CDR3 is TGTGCCAGTAGTATATCGGACAGGGTCGAGACCCAGTACTTC. Amino acids: CASSISDRVETQYF. The V call is TRBV19, the J call TRBJ2-5; 8 nucleotides align to TRBD1. Per germline, CDR1 LNHDA and CDR2 SQIVND (reference sequence). The CDR3 sequence is 14 residues long. V lost 2 bases to trimming and J lost 5 bases; unmatched junction nucleotides: 4.

CDR3 nucleotides: TGTGCCAGCAGCCGAGACAGGGGAAATTCACCCCTCCACTTT. Its translation: CASSRDRGNSPLHF. The chain joins TRBV6-5 to TRBJ1-6, with 8 bases lining up with TRBD1. The CDR3 spans 14 residues. The ends lost 6 bases at V and 7 bases at J; junction bases unmatched: 5. Germline CDR1 and CDR2: MNHEY and SVGAGI.

The genes are TRBV5-1 and TRBJ1-4; TRBD1 matches at 8 bases. The CDR3 runs to 14 residues. V lost 2 bases and J lost 8; bases outside the gene matches: 5. Germline V gene data show CDR1 as SGHRS and CDR2 as YFSETQ. The CDR3 here is CASSLTGGQEKLFF. CDR3 bases: TGCGCCAGCAGCTTAACAGGGGGACAGGAAAAACTGTTTTTT.

J is TRBJ1-1 and V is TRBV30; D is possibly TRBD1 (5 bases). Trimming shortened V by 1 base and J by 5 bases, and 14 bases separated the two germline ends. The CDR3 runs 14 residues. Germline V gives CDR1 GTSNPN, CDR2 SVGIG (reference sequence). The CDR3 protein is CAWSGSDGGTEAFF. In DNA, the CDR3 is TGTGCCTGGAGTGGTTCCGATGGGGGGACTGAAGCTTTCTTT. Using reference TRBV30 and TRBJ1-1 for the parts outside the CDR3, the full variable domain is SQTIHQWPATLVQPVGSPLSLECTVEGTSNPNLYWYRQAAGRGLQLLFYSVGIGQISSEVPQNLSASRPQDRQFILSSKKLLLSDSGFYLCAWSGSDGGTEAFFGQGTRLTVV.

The chain combines TRBV7-9 with TRBJ1-4; 7 bases align to TRBD1. The germline gives CDR1 SEHNR, CDR2 FQNEAQ (reference sequence). Trimming at V came to 5 bases and at J to 0 bases, leaving 3 bases not matched to a gene. This CDR3 comprises 15 residues. CDR3 DNA sequence: TGTGCCAGCAGCCAGGACAGGACAACTAATGAAAAACTGTTTTTT. The encoded protein is CASSQDRTTNEKLFF.

The CDR3 loop reads CASSGEKLFF. The CDR3 DNA is TGTGCTAGCTCAGGCGAAAAACTGTTTTTT. The gene calls are TRBV12-5 and TRBJ1-4; no definite D call. Germline assignment: CDR1 LGHNT and CDR2 FRNRAP. The CDR3 sequence is 10 residues long. Trimming shortened V by 9 bases and J by 8 bases, and 7 bases separated the two germline ends.